This section outlines one TCR beta chain sequence together with its context. This entry belongs to a study of T cells in Graves' hyperthyroidism and ophthalmopathy. Study-level background: Before treatment of any kind, peripheral blood was taken at initial diagnosis.

TCR beta CDR3 sequences were amplified from RNA transcripts. The HTBI set primed first-round TCR CDR3 RT-PCR. TCRdb itself ran the multiplex PCR reads through MiXCR, one entry per CDR3 protein. The sample contains 550,000 to 800,000 distinct CDR3 sequences, less than 20% of which appear only once. Germline V gives CDR1 MNHNS, CDR2 SASEGT. Trimming took 7 bases from V and 7 from J; bases not matched to a gene: 27. The CDR3 spans 19 residues. The sequence was collected from a young man with Graves' hyperthyroidism. The sequencing input was blood. This sequence joins TRBV6-1 and TRBJ2-5; 7 positions match TRBD2. CDR3 coding DNA: TGTGCCAGCACCTCCGGGTGGACTTCGCTTTGGGAGGGGATTAGGACCCAGTACTTC. It yields the protein CASTSGWTSLWEGIRTQYF.